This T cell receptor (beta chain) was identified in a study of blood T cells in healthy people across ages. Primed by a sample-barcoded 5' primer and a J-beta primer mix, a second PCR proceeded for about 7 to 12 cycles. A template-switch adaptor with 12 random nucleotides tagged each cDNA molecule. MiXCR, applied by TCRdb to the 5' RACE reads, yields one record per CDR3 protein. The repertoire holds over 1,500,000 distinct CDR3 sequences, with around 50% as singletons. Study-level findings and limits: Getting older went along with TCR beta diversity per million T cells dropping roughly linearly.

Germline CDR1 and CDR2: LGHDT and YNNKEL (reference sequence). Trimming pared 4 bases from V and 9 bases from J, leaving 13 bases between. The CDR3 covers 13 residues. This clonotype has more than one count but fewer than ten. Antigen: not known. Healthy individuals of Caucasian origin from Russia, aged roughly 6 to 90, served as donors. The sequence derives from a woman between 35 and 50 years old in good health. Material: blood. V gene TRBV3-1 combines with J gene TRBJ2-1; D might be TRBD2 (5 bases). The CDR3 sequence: CASSPRGRPEQFF. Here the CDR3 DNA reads TGTGCCAGCAGCCCCCGGGGTAGGCCTGAGCAGTTCTTC.